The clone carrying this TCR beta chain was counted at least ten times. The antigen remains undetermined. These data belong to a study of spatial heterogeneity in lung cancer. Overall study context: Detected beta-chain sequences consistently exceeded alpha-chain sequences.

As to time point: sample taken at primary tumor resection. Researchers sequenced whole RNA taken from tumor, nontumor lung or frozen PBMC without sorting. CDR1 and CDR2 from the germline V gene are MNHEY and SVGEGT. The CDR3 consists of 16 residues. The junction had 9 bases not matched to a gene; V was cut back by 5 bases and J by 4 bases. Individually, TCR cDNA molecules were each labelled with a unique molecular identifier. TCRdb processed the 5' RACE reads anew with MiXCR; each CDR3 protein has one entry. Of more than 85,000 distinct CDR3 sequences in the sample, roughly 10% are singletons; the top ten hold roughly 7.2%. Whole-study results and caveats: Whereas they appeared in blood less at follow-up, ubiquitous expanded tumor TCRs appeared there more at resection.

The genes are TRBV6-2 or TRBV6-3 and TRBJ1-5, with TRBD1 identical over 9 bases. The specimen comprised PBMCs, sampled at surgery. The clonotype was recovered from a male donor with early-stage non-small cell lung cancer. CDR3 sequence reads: CASSPAKGTGNQPQHF. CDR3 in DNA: TGTGCCAGCAGTCCAGCCAAAGGGACAGGGAATCAGCCCCAGCATTTT.